Presented here are 23 T cell receptor beta chains from one specimen sequenced in a study of cytomegalovirus exposure and HLA in healthy donors. A multiplex PCR was run with 60 Vbeta primers and 13 Jbeta primers. Profiled with immunoSEQ multiplex PCR; TCRdb holds only in-frame clones, not every one. The repertoire consists of tens of thousands of clones, with about two thirds occurring once and the leading ten covering 9% to 13%. The specimen sequenced was PBMCs. The receptors were sampled from a woman aged 40 to 50 in good health and CMV-seropositive.

This clone was counted a single time. This chain joins TRBV30 and TRBJ2-7, with 7 positions matching TRBD1. The length of the CDR3 is 14 residues. V lost 3 bases to trimming and J lost 3 bases; unmatched junction nucleotides: 8. Germline values: CDR1 GTSNPN, CDR2 SVGIG (reference sequence). In nucleotides, the CDR3 is TGTGCCTGGAGCGTGTGGGACAGCGACTACGAGCAGTACTTC. Translated: CAWSVWDSDYEQYF.

This chain uses TRBV5-1 with TRBJ1-1; TRBD1 is a possible D gene (6 bases). CDR1 is SGHRS, CDR2 YFSETQ, per germline. The CDR3 covers 14 residues. The ends were cut back, 3 bases at V and 1 base at J, with 10 bases in the middle. CDR3 residues: CASSWGGQNTEAFF. The CDR3 DNA reads TGCGCCAGCAGCTGGGGGGGACAGAACACTGAAGCTTTCTTT.

V usage is TRBV19 and J usage is TRBJ2-4, with D tentatively TRBD2 (6 bases). V lost 6 bases and J lost 5, with 14 bases in between. CDR3 length equals 14 residues. In germline, CDR1 is LNHDA, CDR2 SQIVND (reference sequence). The CDR3 DNA reads as TGTGCCAGTAGCCGCAGGGACTTCGAAAACATTCAGTACTTC. Its protein product is CASSRRDFENIQYF.

The chain has TRBV11-3 and TRBJ2-7; the match to TRBD1 covers 10 bases. Germline loops: CDR1 SGHNT, CDR2 YENEEA. V lost 3 bases, J lost 3 bases, and 20 bases stayed unmatched. The CDR3 spans 20 residues. This CDR3 reads CASSFRTAHGTGDLDYEQYF. The CDR3 nucleotides read TGTGCCAGCAGCTTCCGTACCGCCCACGGGACAGGGGATCTGGACTACGAGCAGTACTTC. Combining the CDR3 with reference TRBV11-3 and TRBJ2-7 gives the whole variable domain EAGVVQSPRYKIIEKKQPVAFWCNPISGHNTLYWYLQNLGQGPELLIRYENEEAVDDSQLPKDRFSAERLKGVDSTLKIQPAELGDSAVYLCASSFRTAHGTGDLDYEQYFGPGTRLTVT.

This chain links TRBV25-1 with TRBJ1-1; 8 bases fit TRBD1. The CDR3 totals 15 residues. CDR1 is MGHDK, CDR2 SYGVNS, per germline. V trimming: 4 bases; J trimming: 4 bases; junction bases outside the gene matches: 8. CDR3 in amino acids: CASSVAGGFLTEAFF. The DNA of the CDR3 is TGTGCCAGCAGTGTGGCAGGGGGCTTTCTCACTGAAGCTTTCTTT.

This chain links TRBV7-3 with TRBJ2-6, with 12 bases lining up with TRBD2. The trim removed 3 bases at V and 0 bases at J, leaving 6 bases unmatched. This CDR3 has 19 amino acids. Germline values: CDR1 SGHTA, CDR2 FQGTGA. CDR3 residues: CASSFPLAGGFSGANVLTF. Here the CDR3 DNA reads TGTGCCAGCAGCTTCCCCCTAGCGGGGGGGTTCTCTGGGGCCAACGTCCTGACTTTC.

The table lists this clone with a few counts. The rearrangement uses TRBV5-4 and TRBJ1-6, with 10 bases that match TRBD1. The V gene's germline CDR1 is SGHNT and CDR2 YYREEE (reference sequence). V was clipped by 4 bases and J by 10 bases; unmatched bases: 8. This CDR3 region has 15 residues. In DNA, the CDR3 is TGTGCCAGCAGCCGCGGGACAGGGGCAGGCTCACCCCTCCACTTT. As protein: CASSRGTGAGSPLHF.

The chain has TRBV7-2 and TRBJ2-1; 7 bases are shared with TRBD2. V shed 5 bases and J 0 bases; nucleotides not matched to a gene: 4. Germline V gene sequence: CDR1 SGHTA, CDR2 FQGNSA. This CDR3 has 15 amino acids. The CDR3 loop is CASSTGTTSYNEQFF. CDR3 coding DNA: TGTGCCAGCAGCACCGGGACTACCTCCTACAATGAGCAGTTCTTC. The variable domain in full, completed from reference TRBV7-2 and TRBJ2-1, reads GAGVSQSPSNKVTEKGKDVELRCDPISGHTALYWYRQSLGQGLEFLIYFQGNSAPDKSGLPSDRFSAERTGGSVSTLTIQRTQQEDSAVYLCASSTGTTSYNEQFFGPGTRLTVL.

This clone turned up a few times. The V gene is TRBV7-9, the J gene TRBJ2-7, with D perhaps matching TRBD1 (5 bases). CDR1 and CDR2 from the germline V gene are SEHNR and FQNEAQ (reference sequence). CDR3 length: 16 amino acids. V lost 1 base to trimming and J lost 2 bases, with 15 bases between them. CDR3 nucleotide sequence: TGTGCCAGCAGCTTAGAGTTTAGTGGGGCACCCTACGAGCAGTACTTC. Residues: CASSLEFSGAPYEQYF.

The chain combines TRBV5-4 with TRBJ2-3; D is possibly TRBD2 (7 bases). Per germline, CDR1 SGHNT and CDR2 YYREEE (reference sequence). The CDR3 spans 14 residues. Trimming cost V 0 bases and J 6 bases, with 11 bases left between them. CDR3 nucleotides: TGTGCCAGCAGCTTGGCGGGGGGCCGGGATACGCAGTATTTT. This encodes CASSLAGGRDTQYF.

The chain employs TRBV20-1 and TRBJ1-1; D is undetermined. The CDR3 runs 10 residues. CDR1 DFQATT and CDR2 SNEGSKA come from the germline V gene (reference sequence). V shed 7 bases and J shed 6 bases, with 9 bases lying between them. CDR3 nucleotides: TGCAGTGTTTCGGGATCTGAAGCTTTCTTT. It is translated as CSVSGSEAFF.

This chain connects TRBV6-1 to TRBJ2-7, with 9 bases fitting TRBD2. This CDR3 comprises 15 residues. Germline V gene sequence: CDR1 MNHNS, CDR2 SASEGT. Trimming cost V 2 bases and J 3 bases; bases outside gene matches: 5. The CDR3 DNA reads TGTGCCAGCAGTGAATGGGGCGGGGGGGGCTACGAGCAGTACTTC. Encoded protein: CASSEWGGGGYEQYF.

The chain employs TRBV29-1 and TRBJ1-1, with TRBD1 as a possible D gene (6 bases). Per the germline V gene, CDR1 is SQVTM and CDR2 is ANQGSEA. V gave up 4 bases and J gave up 4 bases, with 16 bases separating them. CDR3 length: 14 amino acids. The CDR3 sequence: CSVVGAAIITEAFF. The CDR3 DNA is TGCAGCGTTGTGGGGGCAGCGATAATCACTGAAGCTTTCTTT.

This clone was observed a handful of times. The gene calls are TRBV16 and TRBJ1-5; D uncertain. This CDR3 contains 14 residues. V was shortened by 2 bases and J by 6 bases, with 11 bases between the two germline ends. Germline V CDR1 and CDR2: KGHSY, FQNENV. The CDR3 region has the DNA TGTGCCAGCAGCCAACTGGGGAGAGGTCAGCCCCAGCATTTT. This gives the protein CASSQLGRGQPQHF.

V is TRBV4-2 and J is TRBJ2-1, with 8 bases fitting TRBD2. CDR3 length: 16 amino acids. Looked up from germline, CDR1 is LGHNA and CDR2 is YNFKEQ. V lost 0 bases to trimming and J lost 4 bases; unmatched junction nucleotides: 5. The CDR3 loop reads CASSQDPASGYNEQFF. The CDR3 region has the DNA TGTGCCAGCAGCCAAGATCCGGCTAGCGGGTACAATGAGCAGTTCTTC.

The V call is TRBV7-2, the J call TRBJ2-7; D may be TRBD2 (5 bases). This CDR3 has 13 residues. Germline values: CDR1 SGHTA, CDR2 FQGNSA. V shed 5 bases and J shed 2 bases, with 10 bases lying between them. This CDR3 is CASSRTLPYEQYF. The CDR3 DNA reads as TGTGCCAGCAGCCGGACTCTCCCCTACGAGCAGTACTTC.

This chain uses TRBV30 with TRBJ2-3; D not resolved. The germline CDR1 and CDR2 sequences are GTSNPN and SVGIG (reference sequence). The CDR3 has 14 amino acids. V lost 2 bases and J lost 1, with 10 bases in between. Here the CDR3 reads CAWSTALGTDTQYF. CDR3 in DNA: TGTGCCTGGAGTACAGCATTGGGCACAGATACGCAGTATTTT.

The chain combines TRBV4-1 with TRBJ2-7; 11 nucleotides align to TRBD1. CDR3 length: 12 amino acids. The germline CDR1 and CDR2 sequences are MGHRA and YSYEKL. The trim removed 9 bases at V and 6 bases at J, leaving 4 bases unmatched. The CDR3 region has the DNA TGCGCCAGAGGACAGGGGGCGAGCGAGCAGTACTTC. This translates into CARGQGASEQYF.

DNA of the CDR3: TGTGCCAGTATCGGGACTAGCGGATTAGATACGCAGTATTTT. This translates into CASIGTSGLDTQYF. The rearrangement joins TRBV18 to TRBJ2-3; 11 positions match TRBD2. This CDR3 contains 14 residues. Germline V gene data show CDR1 as KGHSH and CDR2 as LQKENI. With V trimmed by 9 bases and J by 5 bases, 7 bases remained unmatched.

This chain connects TRBV7-7 to TRBJ2-7, with 10 bases aligning to TRBD1. The CDR3 covers 16 residues. Trimming removed 7 bases from V and 5 bases from J; junction bases left unmatched: 14. The germline V gene has CDR1 SSHAT and CDR2 FNYEAQ (reference sequence). The CDR3: CASICTPGQGFHEQYF. CDR3 bases: TGTGCCAGCATCTGTACTCCGGGACAGGGGTTCCACGAGCAGTACTTC.

This clone was recorded only once. The chain combines TRBV5-6 with TRBJ1-2; D not resolved. Germline V CDR1 and CDR2: SGHDT, YYEEEE. Trimming removed 1 base from V and 6 bases from J, with 13 bases in between. This CDR3 has 14 amino acids. As DNA, the CDR3 is TGTGCCAGCAGCTTGAACGCCGGGAAACATGGCTACACCTTC. This translates into CASSLNAGKHGYTF.

This chain uses TRBV2 with TRBJ2-5; 7 bases are a match to TRBD1. The length of the CDR3 is 15 residues. With V trimmed by 6 bases and J by 2 bases, 9 bases remained unmatched. Per germline, CDR1 SNHLY and CDR2 FYNNEI. This CDR3 reads CASSDRGQVQETQYF. CDR3 nucleotide sequence: TGTGCCAGCAGCGACCGAGGACAGGTACAAGAGACCCAGTACTTC.

This clone was picked up a small number of times. The chain employs TRBV6-1 and TRBJ1-1; maybe TRBD1 (5 bases). Deletions cut 5 bases from V and 1 base from J, with 11 bases between. This CDR3 contains 14 residues. Germline CDR1 reads MNHNS; CDR2 reads SASEGT. Here the CDR3 DNA reads TGTGCCAGCAGTCTAGACAGAGGGAACACTGAAGCTTTCTTT. Its protein is CASSLDRGNTEAFF.